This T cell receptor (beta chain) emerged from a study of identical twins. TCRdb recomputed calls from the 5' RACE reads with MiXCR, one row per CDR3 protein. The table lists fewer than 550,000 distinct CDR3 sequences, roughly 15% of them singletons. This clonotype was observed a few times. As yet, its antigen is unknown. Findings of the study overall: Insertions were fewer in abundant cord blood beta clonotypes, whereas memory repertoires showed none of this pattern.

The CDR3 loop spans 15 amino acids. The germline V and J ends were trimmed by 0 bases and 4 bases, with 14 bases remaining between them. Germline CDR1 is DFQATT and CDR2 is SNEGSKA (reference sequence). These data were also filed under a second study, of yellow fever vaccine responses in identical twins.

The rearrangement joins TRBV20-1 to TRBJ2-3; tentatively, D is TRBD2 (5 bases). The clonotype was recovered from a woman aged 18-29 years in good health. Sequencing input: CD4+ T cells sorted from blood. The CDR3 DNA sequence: TGCAGTGCTAGAGATCGGGGTCCCTTCCCAGATACGCAGTATTTT. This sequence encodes CSARDRGPFPDTQYF.